The sequence of this T cell receptor beta chain was determined in a study of Graves' ophthalmopathy and Graves' hyperthyroidism. Study-wide results and limits: At less than 71% sensitivity and over 72% specificity, the model predicted progression of the ophthalmopathy.

The sequenced template was RNA, covering the TCR beta CDR3 region. RT-PCR was first run with HTBI primers, then multiplex PCR in a second round. TCRdb reprocessed the multiplex PCR reads with MiXCR, giving one entry per CDR3 protein. The sample holds 900,000 to 1,200,000 distinct CDR3 sequences, about 38% seen once. Orbital computed tomography, together with clinical symptoms, serum thyroxine, TRAb and thyroid ultrasound, was used for diagnosis. A note on this clonotype: The antigen remains undetermined. This clone may be a read error of a much larger clone one base away.

The germline V gene has CDR1 SGHRS and CDR2 YFSETQ. The CDR3 loop spans 14 amino acids. The source material was peripheral blood or thyroid tissue (not recorded which). The gene calls are TRBV5-1 and TRBJ1-1; no clear D gene. The clonotype was recovered from an adult man with Graves' hyperthyroidism. CDR3 protein: CASTLPGVNTEALF. CDR3 nucleotides: TGCGCCAGCACGTTACCCGGGGTCAACACTGAAGCTCTCTTT.